A selection of T cell receptor beta chains follows, all from one sample in a study of beta chain features in type 1 diabetes. Using immunoSEQ multiplex PCR, the repertoire was profiled, and TCRdb retains in-frame clones only, with some absent. The table lists about 650,000 clones, 9.5% to 15% of them singletons. The sample taken for sequencing was naive CD4+ T cells from blood. These receptors were collected from a man aged 25 to 40 with type 1 diabetes. The CDR3 runs from the conserved cysteine through the conserved F or W. Each record gives: J gene, V gene, D gene, clone size, CDR3 DNA, CDR3 protein. The D gene is left open where the match is weak. Size is stated for part of the rows, as once, few or many counts, or as a class when the clone is expanded.

>TRBJ2-7|TRBV6-6|-|-
TGTGCCAGCAGTTACTCCGACGGCTCCTACGAGCAGTACTTC
CASSYSDGSYEQYF
>TRBJ2-5|TRBV4-2|TRBD2|-
TGTGCCAGCAGCCCAGTGGCTAGCGGGGGGCGGGAGACCCAGTACTTC
CASSPVASGGRETQYF
>TRBJ1-3|TRBV15|-|-
TGTGCCACCAGCAGATCCACAGAGACGGGAGGAAACACCATATATTTT
CATSRSTETGGNTIYF
>TRBJ1-2|TRBV18|TRBD1|-
TGTGCCAGCTCACCGCGCCCGGGACAGGGGCACTATGGCTACACCTTC
CASSPRPGQGHYGYTF
>TRBJ2-1|TRBV4-3|-|-
TGCGCCAGCAGCCAAGAACCAAGGACCTACAATGAGCAGTTCTTC
CASSQEPRTYNEQFF
>TRBJ2-3|TRBV6-5|TRBD2|-
TGTGCCAGCAGTCGACTAGCGGGGGGTACAGATACGCAGTATTTT
CASSRLAGGTDTQYF
>TRBJ1-2|TRBV29-1|TRBD1|-
TGCAGCGTTGATGTTGCCGACAGGGGGCGAGATGGCTACACCTTC
CSVDVADRGRDGYTF
>TRBJ1-2|TRBV6-5|TRBD1|-
TGTGCCAGCCAGGGGACAGATGGCTACACCTTC
CASQGTDGYTF
>TRBJ2-7|TRBV4-3|-|-
TGCGCCAGCAGCCCCCAGGTGGGGAACTCCTACGAGCAGTACTTC
CASSPQVGNSYEQYF
>TRBJ2-1|TRBV7-8|-|-
TGTGCCAGCAGCTTAGGAGGAGCGGATTACAATGAGCAGTTCTTC
CASSLGGADYNEQFF
>TRBJ1-5|TRBV2|-|few
TGTGCCAGCTCGTTAGGGATCCGACAGCCCCAGCATTTT
CASSLGIRQPQHF
>TRBJ1-2|TRBV27|-|-
TGTGCCAGCAGTTTTACGGTTGGGAATGGCTACACCTTC
CASSFTVGNGYTF
>TRBJ2-3|TRBV9|-|-
TGTGCCAGCAGCCTCACTTGGGACACAGATACGCAGTATTTT
CASSLTWDTDTQYF
>TRBJ2-1|TRBV30|TRBD1|-
TGTGCCTGGAGTGTACGACAGGGCGGAGAGCAGTTCTTC
CAWSVRQGGEQFF
>TRBJ1-6|TRBV19|TRBD1|-
TGTGCCAGTAGTGCAGGACAGGGGCAGGGTTCACCCCTCCACTTT
CASSAGQGQGSPLHF
>TRBJ2-5|TRBV9|TRBD2|-
TGTGCCAGCAGCGCTAGCGGGGGGGCCTACGAGACCCAGTACTTC
CASSASGGAYETQYF
>TRBJ2-3|TRBV7-9|TRBD2|-
TGTGCCAGCAGCTTAGCCCCCGGACTAGCGGATAGCACAGATACGCAGTATTTT
CASSLAPGLADSTDTQYF
>TRBJ2-2|TRBV2|TRBD1|few
TGTGCCAGCTGGAAGGGACAGGGAAACACCGGGGAGCTGTTTTTT
CASWKGQGNTGELFF
>TRBJ2-7|TRBV5-6|-|-
TGTGCCAGCGACCGAGGGGGGACCTACGAGCAGTACTTC
CASDRGGTYEQYF
>TRBJ1-5|TRBV30|-|-
TGTGCCTGGAGTGTCTTTGCTAATCAGCCCCAGCATTTT
CAWSVFANQPQHF
>TRBJ2-2|TRBV4-3|-|-
TGCGCCAGCAGCCAACAAACCAGGGGTAACACCGGGGAGCTGTTTTTT
CASSQQTRGNTGELFF
>TRBJ1-2|TRBV4-2|-|few
TGTGCCAGCAGCCAAGAGGTAGCAGGGCCTGGAGGCTACACCTTC
CASSQEVAGPGGYTF
>TRBJ2-2|TRBV2|-|few
TGTGCCAGCAAGAATTTCCTTGTAAACACCGGGGAGCTGTTTTTT
CASKNFLVNTGELFF
>TRBJ1-5|TRBV29-1|-|few
TGCAGCGCCAGCCGGGGGATGAATCAGCCCCAGCATTTT
CSASRGMNQPQHF
>TRBJ2-3|TRBV6-5|-|few
TGTGCCAGCAGAACTTACAGGGATGGGACAGATACGCAGTATTTT
CASRTYRDGTDTQYF
>TRBJ2-4|TRBV7-2|-|few
TGTGCCAGCAGAACGGAGGTTGGACGCATTCAGTACTTC
CASRTEVGRIQYF
>TRBJ2-3|TRBV7-2|-|-
TGTGCCAGCAGCTTTGGGGAAACAGATACGCAGTATTTT
CASSFGETDTQYF
>TRBJ2-7|TRBV7-2|TRBD2|-
TGTGCCAGCAGCTTAGCCAGCGGGGGCCAGTACGAGCAGTACTTC
CASSLASGGQYEQYF
>TRBJ2-2|TRBV11-2|-|few
TGTGCCAGCAGCCGTCGAGGAGCCGGGGAGCTGTTTTTT
CASSRRGAGELFF
>TRBJ1-6|TRBV6-1|-|-
TGTGCCGGGGAGAGCTCCTATAATTCACCCCTCCACTTT
CAGESSYNSPLHF
>TRBJ2-1|TRBV5-1|-|few
TGCGCCAGCAGGGGGGACACCTACAATGAGCAGTTCTTC
CASRGDTYNEQFF
>TRBJ2-7|TRBV4-3|TRBD1|few
TGCGCCAGCAGCTCCTACAGGGGGGAACCCTACGAGCAGTACTTC
CASSSYRGEPYEQYF
>TRBJ2-7|TRBV6-5|TRBD1|-
TGTGCCAGCAGGGACAGGTTAGGCGAGCAGTACTTC
CASRDRLGEQYF
>TRBJ1-5|TRBV6-1|-|few
TGTGCCAGCAGTGAAGATCGGGCTTGGGGTCCGCCCCAGCATTTT
CASSEDRAWGPPQHF
>TRBJ2-7|TRBV6-5|-|-
TGTGCCAGCAGTTACTCGGTGGGGCCCTACGAGCAGTACTTC
CASSYSVGPYEQYF
>TRBJ2-7|TRBV21-1|-|few
TGTGCCAGCACCCCGGACAGGAGGCATAGCTACGAGCAGTACTTC
CASTPDRRHSYEQYF
>TRBJ1-1|TRBV7-3|TRBD1|few
TGTGCCAGCAGCCCCCGTGGGAGGGGGCTTGGCACTGAAGCTTTCTTT
CASSPRGRGLGTEAFF
>TRBJ2-7|TRBV29-1|-|-
TGCAGCGTTGAAGGGGGCGGCAGGCTGAACGAGCAGTACTTC
CSVEGGGRLNEQYF
>TRBJ1-5|TRBV5-1|-|few
TGCGCCAGCAGCCCCGACTCCTCCAATCAGCCCCAGCATTTT
CASSPDSSNQPQHF
>TRBJ2-5|TRBV7-2|-|-
TGTGCCAGCAGCCATTTCTCTAGCGCCGAGCGGGAGACCCAGTACTTC
CASSHFSSAERETQYF
>TRBJ2-5|TRBV18|-|-
TGTGCCAGCTCACCCGGCAGGCTTCAAGAGACCCAGTACTTC
CASSPGRLQETQYF
>TRBJ2-5|TRBV7-7|-|once
TGTGCTAGCAGCTTAGGGGCTCAGGCCAACCAAGAGACCCAGTACTTC
CASSLGAQANQETQYF
>TRBJ2-3|TRBV5-1|TRBD1|-
TGCGCCAGCGGTCGTCCCGGGACAGGGGCCGCGAGCACAGATACGCAGTATTTT
CASGRPGTGAASTDTQYF
>TRBJ2-3|TRBV5-1|-|-
TGCGCCAGCAGCGTCCAGGGAAGCACAGATACGCAGTATTTT
CASSVQGSTDTQYF
>TRBJ1-5|TRBV7-2|TRBD1|few
TGTGCCAGCAGCTCGGGGACAGGGGGCAGTCAGCCCCAGCATTTT
CASSSGTGGSQPQHF
>TRBJ1-1|TRBV6-5|-|few
TGTGCCAGCAACCCTTGGACGGGAAACACTGAAGCTTTCTTT
CASNPWTGNTEAFF
>TRBJ2-1|TRBV5-4|-|few
TGTGCCAGCACCTCACAACCTATGGGAGGGGGTGGAGGCAATGAGCAGTTCTTC
CASTSQPMGGGGGNEQFF
>TRBJ2-7|TRBV7-2|TRBD1|few
TGTGCCAGCAGCCGTGACAGGGGAGCGTCCTACGAGCAGTACTTC
CASSRDRGASYEQYF
>TRBJ1-2|TRBV18|-|few
TGTGCCAGCTCACCAGCGCCAGGACGCGATGGCTACACCTTC
CASSPAPGRDGYTF
>TRBJ2-1|TRBV5-1|TRBD2|-
TGCGCCAGCAGCCTGACTAGCGGGGGGTACAATGAGCAGTTCTTC
CASSLTSGGYNEQFF
>TRBJ2-7|TRBV23-1|-|many
TGCGCCAGCAGTCCCCGGGGAGGGGGCCGAGAGCAGTACTTC
CASSPRGGGREQYF
>TRBJ1-1|TRBV6-5|-|few
TGTGCCAGCAGTCCCGCGAAGGACACTGAAGCTTTCTTT
CASSPAKDTEAFF
>TRBJ2-7|TRBV7-2|-|-
TGTGCCAGCAGCCGCTACCCTTACGAGCAGTACTTC
CASSRYPYEQYF
>TRBJ1-5|TRBV5-6|-|-
TGTGCCAGCAGCTTGGAACAGGCCGGGGGTCAGCCCCAGCATTTT
CASSLEQAGGQPQHF